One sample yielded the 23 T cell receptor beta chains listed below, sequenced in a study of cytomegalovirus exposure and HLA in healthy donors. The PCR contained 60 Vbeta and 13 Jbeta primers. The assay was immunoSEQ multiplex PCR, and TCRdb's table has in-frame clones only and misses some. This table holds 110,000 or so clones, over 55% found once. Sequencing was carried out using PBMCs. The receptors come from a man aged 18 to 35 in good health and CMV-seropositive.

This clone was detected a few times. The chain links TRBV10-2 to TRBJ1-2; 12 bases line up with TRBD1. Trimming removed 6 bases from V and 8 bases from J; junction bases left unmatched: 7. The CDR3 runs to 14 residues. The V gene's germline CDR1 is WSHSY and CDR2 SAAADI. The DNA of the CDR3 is TGCGCCAGCAGGCCGGGACAGGGGGCGGGGGGCTACACCTTC. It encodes CASRPGQGAGGYTF.

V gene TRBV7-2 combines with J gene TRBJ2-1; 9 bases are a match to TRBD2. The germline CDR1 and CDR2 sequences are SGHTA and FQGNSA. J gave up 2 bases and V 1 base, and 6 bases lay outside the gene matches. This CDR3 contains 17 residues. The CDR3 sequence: CASSLVLAGSPYNEQFF. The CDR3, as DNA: TGTGCCAGCAGCTTAGTGCTAGCGGGGTCCCCCTACAATGAGCAGTTCTTC. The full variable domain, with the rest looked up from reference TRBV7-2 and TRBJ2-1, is GAGVSQSPSNKVTEKGKDVELRCDPISGHTALYWYRQSLGQGLEFLIYFQGNSAPDKSGLPSDRFSAERTGGSVSTLTIQRTQQEDSAVYLCASSLVLAGSPYNEQFFGPGTRLTVL.

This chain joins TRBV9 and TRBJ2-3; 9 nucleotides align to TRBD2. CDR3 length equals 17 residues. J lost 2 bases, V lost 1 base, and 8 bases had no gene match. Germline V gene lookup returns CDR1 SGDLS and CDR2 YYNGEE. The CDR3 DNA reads TGTGCCAGCAGCGTAAGAGGGGCGGGGGGGTACACAGATACGCAGTATTTT. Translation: CASSVRGAGGYTDTQYF.

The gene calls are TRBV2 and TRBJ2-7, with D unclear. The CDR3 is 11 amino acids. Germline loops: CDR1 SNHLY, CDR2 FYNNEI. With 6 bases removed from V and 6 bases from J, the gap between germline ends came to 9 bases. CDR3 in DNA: TGTGCCAGCAGGGGCGAAAGCGAGCAGTACTTC. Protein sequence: CASRGESEQYF. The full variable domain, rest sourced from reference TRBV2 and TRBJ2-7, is EPEVTQTPSHQVTQMGQEVILRCVPISNHLYFYWYRQILGQKVEFLVSFYNNEISEKSEIFDDQFSVERPDGSNFTLKIRSTKLEDSAMYFCASRGESEQYFGPGTRLTVT.

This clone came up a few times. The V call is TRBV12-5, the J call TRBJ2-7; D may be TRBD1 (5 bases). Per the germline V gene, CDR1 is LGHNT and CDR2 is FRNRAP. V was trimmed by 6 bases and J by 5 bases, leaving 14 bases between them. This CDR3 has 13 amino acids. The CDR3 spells CASGSQERNEQYF. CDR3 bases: TGTGCTAGTGGATCACAGGAGAGGAACGAGCAGTACTTC.

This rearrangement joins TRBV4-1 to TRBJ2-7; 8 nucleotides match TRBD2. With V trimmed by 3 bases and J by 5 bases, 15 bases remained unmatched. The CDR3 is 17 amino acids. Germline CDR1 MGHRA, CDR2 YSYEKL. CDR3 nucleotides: TGCGCCAGCAGCCAGGAAACTAACGGCGGGGGGCCAGACGAGCAGTACGTC. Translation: CASSQETNGGGPDEQYV.

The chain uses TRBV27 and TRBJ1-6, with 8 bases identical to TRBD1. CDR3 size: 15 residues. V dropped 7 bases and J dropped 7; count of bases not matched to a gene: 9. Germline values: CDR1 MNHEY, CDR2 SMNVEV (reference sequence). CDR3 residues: CASNTGQGKNSPLHF. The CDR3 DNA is TGTGCCAGCAATACAGGACAGGGCAAAAATTCACCCCTCCACTTT.

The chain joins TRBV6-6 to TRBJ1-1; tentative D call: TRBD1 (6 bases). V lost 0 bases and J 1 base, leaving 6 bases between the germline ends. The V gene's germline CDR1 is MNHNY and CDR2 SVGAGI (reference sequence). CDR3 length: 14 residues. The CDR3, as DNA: TGTGCCAGCAGTTACTCCAGGGGGAACACTGAAGCTTTCTTT. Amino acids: CASSYSRGNTEAFF.

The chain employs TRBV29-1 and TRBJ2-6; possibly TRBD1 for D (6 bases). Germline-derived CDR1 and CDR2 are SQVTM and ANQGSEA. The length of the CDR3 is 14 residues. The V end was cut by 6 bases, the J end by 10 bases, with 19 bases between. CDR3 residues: CSVVNMTGPNVLTF. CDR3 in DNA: TGCAGCGTCGTCAATATGACAGGCCCAAACGTCCTGACTTTC. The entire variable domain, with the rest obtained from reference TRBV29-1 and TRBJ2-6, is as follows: SAVISQKPSRDICQRGTSLTIQCQVDSQVTMMFWYRQQPGQSLTLIATANQGSEATYESGFVIDKFPISRPNLTFSTLTVSNMSPEDSSIYLCSVVNMTGPNVLTFGAGSRLTVL.

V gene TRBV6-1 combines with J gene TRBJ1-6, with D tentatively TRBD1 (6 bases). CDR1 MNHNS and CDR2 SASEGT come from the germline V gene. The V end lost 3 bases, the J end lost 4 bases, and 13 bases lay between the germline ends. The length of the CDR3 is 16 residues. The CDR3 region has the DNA TGTGCCAGCAGTGAGTCCGGGACACTATATAATTCACCCCTCCACTTT. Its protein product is CASSESGTLYNSPLHF.

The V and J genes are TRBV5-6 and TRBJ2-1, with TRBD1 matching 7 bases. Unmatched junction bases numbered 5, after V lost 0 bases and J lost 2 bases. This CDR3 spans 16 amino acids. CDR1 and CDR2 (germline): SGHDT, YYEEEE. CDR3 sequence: CASSLDWQGAYNEQFF. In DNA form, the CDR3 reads TGTGCCAGCAGCTTGGATTGGCAGGGGGCCTACAATGAGCAGTTCTTC.

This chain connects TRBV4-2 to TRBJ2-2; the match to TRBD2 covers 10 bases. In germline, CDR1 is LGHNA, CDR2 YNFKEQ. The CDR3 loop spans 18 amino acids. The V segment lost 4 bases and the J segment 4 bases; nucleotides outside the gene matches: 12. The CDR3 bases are TGTGCCAGCAGCCCTAAGGGTAGCGGGGGGCTGGGCACCGGGGAGCTGTTTTTT. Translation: CASSPKGSGGLGTGELFF.

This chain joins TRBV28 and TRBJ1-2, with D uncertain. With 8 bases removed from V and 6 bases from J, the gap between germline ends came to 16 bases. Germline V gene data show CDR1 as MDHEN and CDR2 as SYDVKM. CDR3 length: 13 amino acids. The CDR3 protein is CASLSAGGHGYTF. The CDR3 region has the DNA TGTGCCAGCTTATCGGCGGGAGGACATGGCTACACCTTC.

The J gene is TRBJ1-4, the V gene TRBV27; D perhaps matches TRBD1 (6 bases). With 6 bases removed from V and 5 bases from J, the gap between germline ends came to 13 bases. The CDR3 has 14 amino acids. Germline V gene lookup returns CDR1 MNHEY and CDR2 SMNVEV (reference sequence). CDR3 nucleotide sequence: TGTGCCAGCAGCCCCGGGACAAGCAATGAAAAACTGTTTTTT. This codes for CASSPGTSNEKLFF.

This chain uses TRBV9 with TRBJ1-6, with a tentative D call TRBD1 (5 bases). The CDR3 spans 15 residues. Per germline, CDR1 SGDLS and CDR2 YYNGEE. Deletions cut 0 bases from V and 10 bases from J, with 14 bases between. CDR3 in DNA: TGTGCCAGCAGCGTAGATGGCAGGGAAGACTCACCCCTCCACTTT. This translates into CASSVDGREDSPLHF.

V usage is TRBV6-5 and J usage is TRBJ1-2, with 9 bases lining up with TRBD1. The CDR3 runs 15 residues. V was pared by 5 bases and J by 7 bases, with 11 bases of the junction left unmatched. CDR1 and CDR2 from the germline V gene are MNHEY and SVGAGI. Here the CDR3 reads CASSATTGTGRGYTF. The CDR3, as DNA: TGTGCCAGCAGTGCCACGACCGGGACAGGGCGTGGCTACACCTTC.

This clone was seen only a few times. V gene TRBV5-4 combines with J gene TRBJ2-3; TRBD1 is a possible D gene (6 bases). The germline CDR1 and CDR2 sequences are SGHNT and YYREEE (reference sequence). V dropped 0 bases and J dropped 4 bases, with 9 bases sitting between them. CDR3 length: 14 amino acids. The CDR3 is CASSLVGAPDTQYF. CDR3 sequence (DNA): TGTGCCAGCAGCTTGGTGGGGGCCCCAGATACGCAGTATTTT.

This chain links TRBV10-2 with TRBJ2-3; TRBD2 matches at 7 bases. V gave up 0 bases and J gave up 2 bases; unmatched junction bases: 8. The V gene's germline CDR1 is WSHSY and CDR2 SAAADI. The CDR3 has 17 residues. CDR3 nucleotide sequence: TGCGCCAGCAGTGAGTCTCCCCGGGGGGACCTCACAGATACGCAGTATTTT. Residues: CASSESPRGDLTDTQYF.

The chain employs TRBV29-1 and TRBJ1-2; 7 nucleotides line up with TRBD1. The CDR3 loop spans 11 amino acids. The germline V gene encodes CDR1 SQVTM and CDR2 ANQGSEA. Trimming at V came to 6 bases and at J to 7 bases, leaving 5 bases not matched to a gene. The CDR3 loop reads CSVRGGCGYTF. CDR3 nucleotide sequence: TGCAGCGTAAGAGGGGGCTGTGGCTACACCTTC. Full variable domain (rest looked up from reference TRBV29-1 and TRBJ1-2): SAVISQKPSRDICQRGTSLTIQCQVDSQVTMMFWYRQQPGQSLTLIATANQGSEATYESGFVIDKFPISRPNLTFSTLTVSNMSPEDSSIYLCSVRGGCGYTFGSGTRLTVV.

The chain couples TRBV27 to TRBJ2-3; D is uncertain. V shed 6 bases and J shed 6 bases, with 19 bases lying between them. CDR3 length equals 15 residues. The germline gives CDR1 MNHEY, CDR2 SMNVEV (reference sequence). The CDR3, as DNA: TGTGCCAGCAGCACCCCCCTTCGCGGCGTCGATACGCAGTATTTT. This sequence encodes CASSTPLRGVDTQYF.

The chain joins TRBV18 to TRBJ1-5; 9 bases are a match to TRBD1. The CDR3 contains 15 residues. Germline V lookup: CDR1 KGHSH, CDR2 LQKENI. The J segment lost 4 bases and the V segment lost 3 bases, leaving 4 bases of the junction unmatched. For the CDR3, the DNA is TGTGCCAGCTCACCCCTGGGACAGGGAAATCAGCCCCAGCATTTT. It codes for CASSPLGQGNQPQHF. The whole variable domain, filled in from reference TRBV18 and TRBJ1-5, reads NAGVMQNPRHLVRRRGQEARLRCSPMKGHSHVYWYRQLPEEGLKFMVYLQKENIIDESGMPKERFSAEFPKEGPSILRIQQVVRGDSAAYFCASSPLGQGNQPQHFGDGTRLSIL.

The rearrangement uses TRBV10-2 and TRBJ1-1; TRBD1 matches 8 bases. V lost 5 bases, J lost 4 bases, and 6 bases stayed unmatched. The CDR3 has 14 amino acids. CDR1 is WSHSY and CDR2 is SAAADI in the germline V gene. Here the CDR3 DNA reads TGCGCCAGCAGTTTGGACAGGGTTGGCACTGAAGCTTTCTTT. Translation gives CASSLDRVGTEAFF.

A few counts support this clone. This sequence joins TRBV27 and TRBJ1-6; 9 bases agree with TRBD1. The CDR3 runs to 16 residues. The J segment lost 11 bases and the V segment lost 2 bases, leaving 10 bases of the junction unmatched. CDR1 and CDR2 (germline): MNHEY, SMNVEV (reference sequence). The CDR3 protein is CASSLRGDRVIPPLHF. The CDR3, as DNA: TGTGCCAGCAGTTTACGAGGGGACAGGGTAATTCCACCCCTCCACTTT.